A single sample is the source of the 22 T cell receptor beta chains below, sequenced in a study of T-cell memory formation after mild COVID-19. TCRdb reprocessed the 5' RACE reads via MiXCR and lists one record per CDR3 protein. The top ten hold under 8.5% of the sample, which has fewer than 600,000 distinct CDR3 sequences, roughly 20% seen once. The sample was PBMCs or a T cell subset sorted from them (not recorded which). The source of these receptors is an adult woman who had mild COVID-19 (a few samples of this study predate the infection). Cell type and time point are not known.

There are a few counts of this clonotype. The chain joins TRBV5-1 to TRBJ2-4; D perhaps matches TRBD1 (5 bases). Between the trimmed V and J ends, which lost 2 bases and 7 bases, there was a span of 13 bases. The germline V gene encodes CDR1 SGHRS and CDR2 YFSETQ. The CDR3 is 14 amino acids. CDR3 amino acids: CASSLGVTRNIQYF. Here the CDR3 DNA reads TGCGCCAGCAGCTTAGGGGTGACTCGGAACATTCAGTACTTC.

For the CDR3, the DNA is TGTGCCAGCCTGAGAAGGCTAGCGGGCTCACTAAACACCGGGGAGCTGTTTTTT. It is translated as CASLRRLAGSLNTGELFF. This rearrangement joins TRBV6-1 to TRBJ2-2, with 8 bases fitting TRBD2. The CDR3 extends over 18 amino acids. Germline CDR1 is MNHNS and CDR2 is SASEGT. Germline trimming cut 8 bases from V and 2 bases from J; bases unmatched to any gene: 16.

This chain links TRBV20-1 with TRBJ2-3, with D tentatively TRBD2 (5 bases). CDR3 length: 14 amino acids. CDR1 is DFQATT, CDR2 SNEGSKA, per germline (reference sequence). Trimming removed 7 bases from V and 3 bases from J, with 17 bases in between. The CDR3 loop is CSVSPGSGTDTQYF. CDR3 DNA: TGCAGTGTCAGCCCCGGCTCGGGGACAGATACGCAGTATTTT.

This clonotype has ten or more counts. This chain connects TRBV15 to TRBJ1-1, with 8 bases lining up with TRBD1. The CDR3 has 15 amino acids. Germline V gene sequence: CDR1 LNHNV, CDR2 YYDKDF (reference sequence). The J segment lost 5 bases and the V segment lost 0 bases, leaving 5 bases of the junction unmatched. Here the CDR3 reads CATSRDLTGVTEAFF. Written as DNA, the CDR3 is TGTGCCACCAGCAGAGATCTGACAGGGGTGACTGAAGCTTTCTTT.

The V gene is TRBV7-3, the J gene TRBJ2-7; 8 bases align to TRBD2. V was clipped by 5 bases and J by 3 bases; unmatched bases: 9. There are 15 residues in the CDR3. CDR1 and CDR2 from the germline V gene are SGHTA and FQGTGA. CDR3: CASSKGRTSLYEQYF. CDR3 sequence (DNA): TGTGCCAGCAGCAAAGGGCGGACTAGCCTCTACGAGCAGTACTTC.

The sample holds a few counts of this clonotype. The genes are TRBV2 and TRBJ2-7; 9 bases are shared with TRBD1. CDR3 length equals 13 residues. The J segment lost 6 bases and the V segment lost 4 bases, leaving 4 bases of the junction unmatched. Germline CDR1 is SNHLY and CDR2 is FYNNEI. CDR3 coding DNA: TGTGCCAGCAGTGGACAGGGGGTAGGCGAGCAGTACTTC. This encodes CASSGQGVGEQYF.

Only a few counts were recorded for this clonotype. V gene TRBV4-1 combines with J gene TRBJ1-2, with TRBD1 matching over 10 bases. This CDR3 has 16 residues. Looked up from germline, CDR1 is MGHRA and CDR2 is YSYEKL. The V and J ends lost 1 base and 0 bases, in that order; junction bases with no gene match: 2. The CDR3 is CASSQAGQGANYGYTF. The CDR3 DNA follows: TGCGCCAGCAGCCAAGCCGGACAGGGGGCTAACTATGGCTACACCTTC.

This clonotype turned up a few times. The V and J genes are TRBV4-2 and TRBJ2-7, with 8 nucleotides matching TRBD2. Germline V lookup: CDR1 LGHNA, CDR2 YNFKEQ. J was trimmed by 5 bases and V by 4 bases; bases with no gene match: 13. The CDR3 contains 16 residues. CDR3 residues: CASSPPYLAGGHEQYF. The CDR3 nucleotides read TGTGCCAGCAGCCCCCCGTACCTGGCGGGAGGCCACGAGCAGTACTTC.

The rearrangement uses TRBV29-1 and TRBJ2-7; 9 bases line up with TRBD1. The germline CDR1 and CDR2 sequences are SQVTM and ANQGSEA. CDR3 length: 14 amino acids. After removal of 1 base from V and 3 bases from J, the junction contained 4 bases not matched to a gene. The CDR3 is CSVEGGQGNYEQYF. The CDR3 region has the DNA TGCAGCGTTGAAGGGGGACAGGGAAACTACGAGCAGTACTTC.

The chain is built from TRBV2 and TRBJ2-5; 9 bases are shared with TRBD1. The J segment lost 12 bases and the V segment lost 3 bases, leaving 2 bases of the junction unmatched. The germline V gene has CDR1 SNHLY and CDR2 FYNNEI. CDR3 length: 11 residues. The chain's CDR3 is CASSDGTGKYF. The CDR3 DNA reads TGTGCCAGCAGTGATGGGACAGGGAAGTACTTC.

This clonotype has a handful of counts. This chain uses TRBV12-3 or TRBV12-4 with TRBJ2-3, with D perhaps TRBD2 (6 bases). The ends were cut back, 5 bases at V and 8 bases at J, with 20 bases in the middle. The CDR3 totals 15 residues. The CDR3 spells CASSHRDSLLATQYF. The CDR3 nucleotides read TGTGCCAGCAGTCACCGGGACTCACTACTAGCTACGCAGTATTTT.

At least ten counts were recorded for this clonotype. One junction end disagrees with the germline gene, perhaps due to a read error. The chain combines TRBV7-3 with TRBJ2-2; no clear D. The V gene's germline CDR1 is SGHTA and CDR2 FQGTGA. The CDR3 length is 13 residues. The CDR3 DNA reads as TGCGCCAGCAGCTCATCGAACACCGGGGAGCTGTTTTTT. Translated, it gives CASSSSNTGELFF.

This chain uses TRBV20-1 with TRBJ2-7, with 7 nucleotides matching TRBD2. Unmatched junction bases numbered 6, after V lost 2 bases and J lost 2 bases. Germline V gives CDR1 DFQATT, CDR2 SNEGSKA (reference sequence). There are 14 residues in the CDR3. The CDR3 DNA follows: TGCAGTGCTAGAATCCCGGGAGGAGCCTACGAGCAGTACTTC. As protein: CSARIPGGAYEQYF.

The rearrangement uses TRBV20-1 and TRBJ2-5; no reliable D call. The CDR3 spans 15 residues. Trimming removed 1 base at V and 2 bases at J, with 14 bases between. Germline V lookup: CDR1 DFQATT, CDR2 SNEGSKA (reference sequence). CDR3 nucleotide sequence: TGCAGTGCTAGAGTTGGCGGCGTAATGCAAGAGACCCAGTACTTC. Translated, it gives CSARVGGVMQETQYF.

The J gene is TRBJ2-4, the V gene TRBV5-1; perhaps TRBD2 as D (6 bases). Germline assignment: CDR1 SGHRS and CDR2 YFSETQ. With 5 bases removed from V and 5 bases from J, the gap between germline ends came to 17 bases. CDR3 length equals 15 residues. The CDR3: CASRAVGGNENIQYF. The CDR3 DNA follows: TGCGCCAGCAGAGCCGTCGGGGGTAACGAAAACATTCAGTACTTC.

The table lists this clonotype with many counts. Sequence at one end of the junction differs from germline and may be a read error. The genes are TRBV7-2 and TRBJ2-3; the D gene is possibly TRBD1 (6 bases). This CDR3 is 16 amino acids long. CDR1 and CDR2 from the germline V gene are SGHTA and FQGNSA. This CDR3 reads CASCLDAGVCTDTQYF. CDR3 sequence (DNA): TGTGCCAGCTGCTTGGACGCAGGGGTCTGCACAGATACGCAGTATTTT.

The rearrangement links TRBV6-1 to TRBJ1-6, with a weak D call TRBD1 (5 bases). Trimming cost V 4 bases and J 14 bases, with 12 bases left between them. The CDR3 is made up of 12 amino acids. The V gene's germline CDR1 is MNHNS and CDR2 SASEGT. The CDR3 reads CASSAGGRALHF. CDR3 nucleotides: TGTGCCAGCAGTGCCGGGGGAAGGGCCCTCCACTTT.

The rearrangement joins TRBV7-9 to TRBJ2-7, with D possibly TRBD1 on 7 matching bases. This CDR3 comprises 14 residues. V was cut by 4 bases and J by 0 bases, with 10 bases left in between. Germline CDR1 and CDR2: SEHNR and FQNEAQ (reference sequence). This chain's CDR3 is CASSWRDSSYEQYF. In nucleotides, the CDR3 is TGTGCCAGCAGCTGGAGGGACAGCTCCTACGAGCAGTACTTC.

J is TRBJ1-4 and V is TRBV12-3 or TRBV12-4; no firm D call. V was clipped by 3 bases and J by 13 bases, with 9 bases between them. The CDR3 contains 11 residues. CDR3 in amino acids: CASSFSGGLFF. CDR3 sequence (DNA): TGTGCCAGCAGTTTTTCGGGCGGACTGTTTTTT.

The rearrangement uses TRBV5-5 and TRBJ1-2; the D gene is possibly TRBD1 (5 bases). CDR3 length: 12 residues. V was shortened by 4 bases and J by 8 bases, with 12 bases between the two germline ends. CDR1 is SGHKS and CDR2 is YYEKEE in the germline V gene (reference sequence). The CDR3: CASSQGLRGYTF. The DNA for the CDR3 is TGTGCCAGCAGCCAGGGACTGCGAGGCTACACCTTC. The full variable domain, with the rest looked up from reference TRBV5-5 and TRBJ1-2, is DAGVTQSPTHLIKTRGQQVTLRCSPISGHKSVSWYQQVLGQGPQFIFQYYEKEERGRGNFPDRFSARQFPNYSSELNVNALLLGDSALYLCASSQGLRGYTFGSGTRLTVV.

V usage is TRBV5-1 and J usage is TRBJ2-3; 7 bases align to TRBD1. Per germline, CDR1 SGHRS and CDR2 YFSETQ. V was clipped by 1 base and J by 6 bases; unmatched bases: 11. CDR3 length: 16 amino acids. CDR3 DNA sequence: TGCGCCAGCAGCTTGTCGTCCAGGGGGATCTCGGATACGCAGTATTTT. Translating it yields CASSLSSRGISDTQYF. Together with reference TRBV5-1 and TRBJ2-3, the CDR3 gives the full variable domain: KAGVTQTPRYLIKTRGQQVTLSCSPISGHRSVSWYQQTPGQGLQFLFEYFSETQRNKGNFPGRFSGRQFSNSRSEMNVSTLELGDSALYLCASSLSSRGISDTQYFGPGTRLTVL.

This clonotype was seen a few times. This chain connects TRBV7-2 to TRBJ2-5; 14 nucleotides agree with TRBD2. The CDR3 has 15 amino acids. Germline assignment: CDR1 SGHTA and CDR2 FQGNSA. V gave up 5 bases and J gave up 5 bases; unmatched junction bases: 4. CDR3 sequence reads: CASSRWTSGGETQYF. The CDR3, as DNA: TGTGCCAGCAGCCGCTGGACTAGCGGGGGGGAGACCCAGTACTTC.